The entry that follows covers one T cell receptor beta chain sequence. The antigen remains undetermined. This sample was included in a study of beta chain features in type 1 diabetes. Study-wide findings and caveats: Shortening that was moderate but significant affected the TCRB CDR3s of Type 1 diabetes patients in all four CD4+ subsets.

The sequenced template was cDNA made from the entire isolated RNA. TCRdb keeps only in-frame clones here, not all; method: immunoSEQ multiplex PCR. The sample yields 250,000 to 300,000 clones, roughly 24% seen once. V lost 3 bases to trimming and J lost 0 bases, with 9 bases between them. The CDR3 length is 14 residues. Looked up from germline, CDR1 is SGHNT and CDR2 is YENEEA. The chain recombines TRBV11-3 with TRBJ2-7; no definite D call. The sequence came from a woman aged 25-40 years with type 1 diabetes. Sequencing was performed on naive CD4+ T cells from blood. In nucleotides, the CDR3 is TGTGCCAGCAGCTTTACAGAAGCCTCCTACGAGCAGTACTTC. This codes for CASSFTEASYEQYF.